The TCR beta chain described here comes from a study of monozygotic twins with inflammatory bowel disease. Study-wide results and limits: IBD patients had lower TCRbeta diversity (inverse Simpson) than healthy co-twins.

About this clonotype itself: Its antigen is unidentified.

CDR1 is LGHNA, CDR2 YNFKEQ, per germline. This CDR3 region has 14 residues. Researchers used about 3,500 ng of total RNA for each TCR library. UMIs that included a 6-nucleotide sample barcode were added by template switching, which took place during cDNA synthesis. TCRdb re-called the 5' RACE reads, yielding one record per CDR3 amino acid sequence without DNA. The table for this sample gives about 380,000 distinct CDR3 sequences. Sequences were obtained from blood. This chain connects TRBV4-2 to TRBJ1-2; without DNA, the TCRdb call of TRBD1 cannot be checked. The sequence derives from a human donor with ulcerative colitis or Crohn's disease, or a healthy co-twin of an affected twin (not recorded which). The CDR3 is CASSPTGQDYGYTF.